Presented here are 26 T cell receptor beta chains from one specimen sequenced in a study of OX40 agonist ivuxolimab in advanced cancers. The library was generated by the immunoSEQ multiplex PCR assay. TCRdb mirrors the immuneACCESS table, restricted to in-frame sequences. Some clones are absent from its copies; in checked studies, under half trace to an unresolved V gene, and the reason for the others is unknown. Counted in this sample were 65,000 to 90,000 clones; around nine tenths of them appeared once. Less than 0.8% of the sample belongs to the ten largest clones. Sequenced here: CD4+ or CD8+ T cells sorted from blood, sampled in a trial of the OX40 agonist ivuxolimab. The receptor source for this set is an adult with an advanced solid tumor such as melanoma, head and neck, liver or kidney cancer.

For the CDR3, the DNA is TGTGCCAGCAGCGGGACAGGGTACACCGGGGAGCTGTTTTTT. Translated: CASSGTGYTGELFF. The rearrangement joins TRBV2 to TRBJ2-2; the match to TRBD1 covers 9 bases. From germline, CDR1 is SNHLY and CDR2 FYNNEI. J lost 3 bases, V lost 6 bases, and 2 bases had no gene match. The CDR3 is 14 residues long.

The CDR3 reads CASRDSGGFGQPQHF. CDR3 in DNA: TGTGCCAGCAGGGATAGTGGGGGCTTTGGTCAGCCCCAGCATTTT. The chain carries TRBV6-5 and TRBJ1-5, with a tentative D call TRBD1 (6 bases). Trimming stripped 6 bases from V and 6 bases from J, with 18 bases between. The CDR3 has 15 residues. Looked up from germline, CDR1 is MNHEY and CDR2 is SVGAGI.

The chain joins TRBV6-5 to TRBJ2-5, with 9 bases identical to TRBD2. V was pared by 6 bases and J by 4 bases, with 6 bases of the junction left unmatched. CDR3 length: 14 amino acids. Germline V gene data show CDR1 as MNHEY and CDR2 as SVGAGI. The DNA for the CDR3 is TGTGCCAGCAGACTCGTAGCGGGAGTAGAGACCCAGTACTTC. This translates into CASRLVAGVETQYF.

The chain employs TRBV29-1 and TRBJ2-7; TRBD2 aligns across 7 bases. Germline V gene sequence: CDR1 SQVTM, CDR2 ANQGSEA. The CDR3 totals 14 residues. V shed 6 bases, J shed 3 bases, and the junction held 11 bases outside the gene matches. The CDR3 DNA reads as TGCAGCGTCCGAAACGCGGGGGATGACTACGAGCAGTACTTC. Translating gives CSVRNAGDDYEQYF.

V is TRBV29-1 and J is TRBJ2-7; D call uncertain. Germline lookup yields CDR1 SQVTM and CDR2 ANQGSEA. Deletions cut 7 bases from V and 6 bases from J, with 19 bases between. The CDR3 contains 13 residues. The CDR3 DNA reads TGCAGCGCCGCAATACAGCCCATCAGCGAGCAGTACTTC. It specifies CSAAIQPISEQYF.

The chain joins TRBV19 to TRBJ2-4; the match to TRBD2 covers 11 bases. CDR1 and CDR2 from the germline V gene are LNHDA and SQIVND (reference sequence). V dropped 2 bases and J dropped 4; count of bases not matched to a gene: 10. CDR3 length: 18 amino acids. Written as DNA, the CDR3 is TGTGCCAGTAGTATACTTGGGACTAGCGGTTCTCATAAAAACATTCAGTACTTC. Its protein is CASSILGTSGSHKNIQYF.

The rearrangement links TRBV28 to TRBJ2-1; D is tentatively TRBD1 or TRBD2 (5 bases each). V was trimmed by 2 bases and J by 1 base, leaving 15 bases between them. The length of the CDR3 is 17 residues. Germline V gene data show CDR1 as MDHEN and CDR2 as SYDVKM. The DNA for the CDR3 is TGTGCCAGCAGTTTAGTAGTGTGGGGGAAGTCCTACAATGAGCAGTTCTTC. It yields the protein CASSLVVWGKSYNEQFF.

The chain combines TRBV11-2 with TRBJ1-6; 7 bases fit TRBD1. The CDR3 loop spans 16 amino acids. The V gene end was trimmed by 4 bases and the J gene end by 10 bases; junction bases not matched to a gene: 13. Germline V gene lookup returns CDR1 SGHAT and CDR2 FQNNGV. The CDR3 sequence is CASSSGWAGGDSPLHF. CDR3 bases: TGTGCCAGCAGCTCGGGGTGGGCAGGGGGAGACTCACCCCTCCACTTT. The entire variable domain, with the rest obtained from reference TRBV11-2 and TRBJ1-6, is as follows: EAGVAQSPRYKIIEKRQSVAFWCNPISGHATLYWYQQILGQGPKLLIQFQNNGVVDDSQLPKDRFSAERLKGVDSTLKIQPAKLEDSAVYLCASSSGWAGGDSPLHFGNGTRLTVT.

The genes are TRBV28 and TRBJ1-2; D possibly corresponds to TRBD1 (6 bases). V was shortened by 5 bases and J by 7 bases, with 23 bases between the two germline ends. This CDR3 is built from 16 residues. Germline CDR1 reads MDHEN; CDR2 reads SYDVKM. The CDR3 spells CASSPPRGRGESGYTF. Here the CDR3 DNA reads TGTGCCAGCAGTCCCCCCAGGGGTCGGGGCGAGAGTGGCTACACCTTC.

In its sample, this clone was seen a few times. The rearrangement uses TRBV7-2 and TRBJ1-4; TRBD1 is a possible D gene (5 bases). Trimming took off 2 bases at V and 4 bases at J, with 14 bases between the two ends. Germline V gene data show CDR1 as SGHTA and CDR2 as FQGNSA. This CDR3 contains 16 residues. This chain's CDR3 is CASSLHPGRDNEKLFF. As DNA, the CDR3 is TGTGCCAGCAGCTTACACCCGGGACGGGATAATGAAAAACTGTTTTTT.

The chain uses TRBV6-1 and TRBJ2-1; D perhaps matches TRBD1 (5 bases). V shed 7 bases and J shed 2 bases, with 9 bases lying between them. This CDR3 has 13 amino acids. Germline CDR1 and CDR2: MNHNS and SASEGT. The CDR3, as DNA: TGTGCCAGCACGCAGGGTCCCTACAATGAGCAGTTCTTC. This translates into CASTQGPYNEQFF.

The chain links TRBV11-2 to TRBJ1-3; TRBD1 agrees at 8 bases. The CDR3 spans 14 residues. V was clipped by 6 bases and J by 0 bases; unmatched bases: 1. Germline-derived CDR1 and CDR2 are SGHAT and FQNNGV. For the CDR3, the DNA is TGTGCCAGCAGTACAGGGGGCTCTGGAAACACCATATATTTT. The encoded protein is CASSTGGSGNTIYF. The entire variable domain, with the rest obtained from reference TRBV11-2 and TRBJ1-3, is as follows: EAGVAQSPRYKIIEKRQSVAFWCNPISGHATLYWYQQILGQGPKLLIQFQNNGVVDDSQLPKDRFSAERLKGVDSTLKIQPAKLEDSAVYLCASSTGGSGNTIYFGEGSWLTVV.

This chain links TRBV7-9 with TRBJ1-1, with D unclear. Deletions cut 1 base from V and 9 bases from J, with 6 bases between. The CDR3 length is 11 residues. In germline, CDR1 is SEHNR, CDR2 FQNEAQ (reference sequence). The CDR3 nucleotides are TGTGCCAGCAGCTTAGAGAGGAAAGCTTTCTTT. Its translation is CASSLERKAFF.

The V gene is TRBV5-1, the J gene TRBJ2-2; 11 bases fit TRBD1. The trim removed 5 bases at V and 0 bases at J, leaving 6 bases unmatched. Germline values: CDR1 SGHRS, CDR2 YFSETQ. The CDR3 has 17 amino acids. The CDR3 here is CASSPGTGGSNTGELFF. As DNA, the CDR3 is TGCGCCAGCAGTCCCGGGACAGGGGGATCGAACACCGGGGAGCTGTTTTTT.

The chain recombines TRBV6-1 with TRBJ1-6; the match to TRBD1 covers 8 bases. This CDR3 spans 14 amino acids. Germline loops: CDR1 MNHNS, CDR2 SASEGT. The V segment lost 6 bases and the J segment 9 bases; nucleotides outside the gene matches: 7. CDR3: CASRPGTGVSPLHF. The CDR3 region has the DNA TGTGCCAGCAGACCCGGGACAGGAGTTTCACCCCTCCACTTT.

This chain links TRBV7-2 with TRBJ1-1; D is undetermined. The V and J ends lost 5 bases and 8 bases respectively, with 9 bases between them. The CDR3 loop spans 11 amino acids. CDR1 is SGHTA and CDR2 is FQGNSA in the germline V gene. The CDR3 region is CASSQDVEAFF. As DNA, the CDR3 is TGTGCCAGCAGCCAGGACGTCGAAGCTTTCTTT.

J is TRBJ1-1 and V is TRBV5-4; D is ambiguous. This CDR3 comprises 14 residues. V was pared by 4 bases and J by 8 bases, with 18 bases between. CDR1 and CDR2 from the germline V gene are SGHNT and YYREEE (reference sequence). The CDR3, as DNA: TGTGCCAGCAGCCAAGAAGGAGCCAAAAACGAAGCTTTCTTT. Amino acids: CASSQEGAKNEAFF.

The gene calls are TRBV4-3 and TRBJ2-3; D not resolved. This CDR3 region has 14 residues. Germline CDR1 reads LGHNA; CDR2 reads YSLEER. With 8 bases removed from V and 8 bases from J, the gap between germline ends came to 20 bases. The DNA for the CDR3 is TGCGCCAGCTCCCAAAGGGTGCTGGTAGCTACGCAGTATTTT. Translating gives CASSQRVLVATQYF.

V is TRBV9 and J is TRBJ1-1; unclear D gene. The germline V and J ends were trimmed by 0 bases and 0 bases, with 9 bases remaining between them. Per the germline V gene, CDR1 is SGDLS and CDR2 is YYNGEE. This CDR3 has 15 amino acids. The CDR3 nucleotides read TGTGCCAGCAGCGTAGGTGCAGATATGAACACTGAAGCTTTCTTT. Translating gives CASSVGADMNTEAFF.

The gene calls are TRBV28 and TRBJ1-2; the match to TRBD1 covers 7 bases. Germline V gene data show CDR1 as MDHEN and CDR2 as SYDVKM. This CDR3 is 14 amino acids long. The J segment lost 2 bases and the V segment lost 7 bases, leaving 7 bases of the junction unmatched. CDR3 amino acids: CASKPDRMNYGYTF. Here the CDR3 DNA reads TGTGCCAGCAAACCGGACAGGATGAACTATGGCTACACCTTC.

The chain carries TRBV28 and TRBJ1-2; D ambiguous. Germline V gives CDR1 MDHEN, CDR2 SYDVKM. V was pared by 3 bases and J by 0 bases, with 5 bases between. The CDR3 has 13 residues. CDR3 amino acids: CASSFKTNYGYTF. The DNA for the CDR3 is TGTGCCAGCAGTTTCAAGACTAACTATGGCTACACCTTC.

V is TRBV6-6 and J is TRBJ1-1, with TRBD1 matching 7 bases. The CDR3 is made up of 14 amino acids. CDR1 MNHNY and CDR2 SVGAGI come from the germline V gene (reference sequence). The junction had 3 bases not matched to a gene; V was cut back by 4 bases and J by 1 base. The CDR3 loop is CASSSRTGNTEAFF. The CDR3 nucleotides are TGTGCCAGCAGTTCCCGGACAGGGAACACTGAAGCTTTCTTT.

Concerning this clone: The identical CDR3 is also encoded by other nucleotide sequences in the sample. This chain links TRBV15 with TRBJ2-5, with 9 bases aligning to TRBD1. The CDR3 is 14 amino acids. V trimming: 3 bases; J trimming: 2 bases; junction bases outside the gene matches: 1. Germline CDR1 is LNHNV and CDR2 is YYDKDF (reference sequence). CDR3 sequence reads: CATSRDRGQETQYF. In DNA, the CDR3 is TGTGCCACCAGCAGGGACAGGGGACAAGAGACCCAGTACTTC.

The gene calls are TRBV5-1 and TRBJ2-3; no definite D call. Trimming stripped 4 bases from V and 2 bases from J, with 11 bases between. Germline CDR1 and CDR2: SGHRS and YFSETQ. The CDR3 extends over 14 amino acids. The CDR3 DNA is TGCGCCAGCAGCCTGAGCGAAGCCACAGATACGCAGTATTTT. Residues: CASSLSEATDTQYF. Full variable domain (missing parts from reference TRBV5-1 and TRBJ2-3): KAGVTQTPRYLIKTRGQQVTLSCSPISGHRSVSWYQQTPGQGLQFLFEYFSETQRNKGNFPGRFSGRQFSNSRSEMNVSTLELGDSALYLCASSLSEATDTQYFGPGTRLTVL.

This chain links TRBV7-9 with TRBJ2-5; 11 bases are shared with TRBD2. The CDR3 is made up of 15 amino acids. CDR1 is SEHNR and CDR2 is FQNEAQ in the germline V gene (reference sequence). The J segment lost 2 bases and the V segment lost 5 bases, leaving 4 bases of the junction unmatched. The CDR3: CASSKTSGTQETQYF. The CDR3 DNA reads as TGTGCCAGCAGCAAGACTAGCGGGACACAAGAGACCCAGTACTTC.

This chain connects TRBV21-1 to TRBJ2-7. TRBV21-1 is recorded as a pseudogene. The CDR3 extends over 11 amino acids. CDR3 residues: CASSPRYEQYF. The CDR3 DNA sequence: TGTGCCAGCAGCCCACGCTACGAGCAGTACTTC.